The 20 T cell receptor beta chains below all came from one sample that was sequenced in a study of control samples from healthy donors and cancer patients. The repertoire was sequenced with immunoSEQ multiplex PCR; TCRdb's copy has only in-frame clones and lacks some. This table has roughly 180,000 clones, approximately 94% appearing once. Sequences were obtained from blood. The receptors were gathered from a woman aged 18 to 35 in good health.

This clone was recorded only once. The chain couples TRBV18 to TRBJ1-2; D is undetermined. Germline CDR1 and CDR2: KGHSH and LQKENI. Deletions cut 0 bases from V and 5 bases from J, with 10 bases between. This CDR3 has 14 amino acids. The CDR3 DNA is TGTGCCAGCTCACCACCGGGGAGGGCTTATGGCTACACCTTC. Its translation is CASSPPGRAYGYTF.

This chain uses TRBV12-5 with TRBJ1-1; maybe TRBD1 (5 bases). The CDR3 has 16 residues. Trimming took off 2 bases at V and 1 base at J, with 14 bases between the two ends. Germline loops: CDR1 LGHNT, CDR2 FRNRAP. CDR3 residues: CASGLPLRGANTEAFF. The CDR3 region has the DNA TGTGCTAGTGGTTTGCCACTTAGGGGAGCGAACACTGAAGCTTTCTTT.

The chain joins TRBV10-3 to TRBJ2-5; no definite D call. The J call may be wrong; the DNA end is better matched by TRBJ2-7. The CDR3 loop spans 14 amino acids. The germline V gene encodes CDR1 ENHRY and CDR2 SYGVKD. This CDR3 is CAVKKSGSSYEQYF. DNA for the CDR3: TGTGCCGTTAAAAAGTCGGGCAGTTCCTACGAGCAGTACTTC.

The chain joins TRBV7-9 to TRBJ1-1; D is unresolved. The germline V gene has CDR1 SEHNR and CDR2 FQNEAQ (reference sequence). Trimming pared 5 bases from V and 5 bases from J, leaving 9 bases between. CDR3 length: 12 amino acids. CDR3 loop: CASSPVGTEAFF. CDR3 coding DNA: TGTGCCAGCAGCCCCGTCGGGACTGAAGCTTTCTTT.

The rearrangement links TRBV9 to TRBJ2-7; D is perhaps TRBD1 (5 bases). In germline, CDR1 is SGDLS, CDR2 YYNGEE. V was trimmed by 2 bases and J by 4 bases, leaving 13 bases between them. The CDR3 consists of 14 residues. Written as DNA, the CDR3 is TGTGCCAGCAGCGTTTCAGGGTCTATATACGAGCAGTACTTC. It codes for CASSVSGSIYEQYF.

This clone was seen a few times. The chain couples TRBV21-1 to TRBJ1-1; the D call of TRBD1 is as the table states it, not checked on the DNA. TRBV21-1 is listed as a pseudogene. CDR3 size: 17 residues. CDR3 loop: CASSPLVWPGINTEAFF. DNA of the CDR3: TGTGCCAGCAGCCCCCTGGTGTGGCCAGGGATAAACACTGAAGCTTTCTTT.

The rearrangement links TRBV3-1 (or the pseudogene TRBV3-2) to TRBJ1-4, with D tentatively TRBD1 (5 bases). V was clipped by 0 bases and J by 2 bases, with 16 bases between them. This CDR3 is 18 amino acids long. The germline gives CDR1 LGHDT, CDR2 YNNKEL (reference sequence). Here the CDR3 DNA reads TGTGCCAGCAGCCAAGATGCAGGGTTTAGGTACACTAATGAAAAACTGTTTTTT. Protein: CASSQDAGFRYTNEKLFF.

The chain employs TRBV19 and TRBJ1-1; the match to TRBD1 covers 10 bases. The V and J ends lost 7 bases and 1 base, in that order; junction bases with no gene match: 6. This CDR3 spans 15 amino acids. The germline CDR1 and CDR2 sequences are LNHDA and SQIVND (reference sequence). CDR3 protein: CASIRQGAGNTEAFF. The DNA of the CDR3 is TGTGCCAGTATCAGACAGGGGGCCGGGAACACTGAAGCTTTCTTT.

The chain uses TRBV2 and TRBJ2-2, with D possibly TRBD1 on 6 matching bases. V lost 6 bases, J lost 6 bases, and 14 bases lay in between. The germline V gene has CDR1 SNHLY and CDR2 FYNNEI. The CDR3 contains 14 residues. CDR3 region: CASRPGQGSGELFF. DNA for the CDR3: TGTGCCAGCAGACCCGGCCAGGGGTCCGGGGAGCTGTTTTTT.

This chain links TRBV7-8 with TRBJ1-4; the D gene is possibly TRBD1 (5 bases). The V and J ends lost 1 base and 8 bases respectively, with 5 bases between them. The length of the CDR3 is 12 residues. CDR1 is SGHVS and CDR2 is FQNEAQ in the germline V gene. The CDR3 DNA sequence: TGTGCCAGCAGCTTAGAGGGGGAAAAACTGTTTTTT. This encodes CASSLEGEKLFF.

This chain joins TRBV12-3 or TRBV12-4 and TRBJ2-7; D gene uncertain. Trimming cost V 5 bases and J 2 bases, with 10 bases left between them. This CDR3 is 13 amino acids long. The CDR3 nucleotides are TGTGCCAGCAGTCGAAACAGCCCCTACGAGCAGTACTTC. It translates to CASSRNSPYEQYF.

The rearrangement uses TRBV10-1 and TRBJ2-2; the D gene is possibly TRBD2 (7 bases). The CDR3 is made up of 15 amino acids. Germline CDR1 is WNHNN and CDR2 is SYGVQD (reference sequence). Trimming took off 6 bases at V and 0 bases at J, with 11 bases between the two ends. CDR3 sequence reads: CASSSGGPNTGELFF. The CDR3 region has the DNA TGCGCCAGCAGCTCGGGGGGCCCGAACACCGGGGAGCTGTTTTTT.

J is TRBJ2-7 and V is TRBV6-1; the D is unclear. CDR1 and CDR2 from the germline V gene are MNHNS and SASEGT. The CDR3 length is 11 residues. The V gene lost 0 bases and the J gene lost 4 bases, with 1 base spanning the gap. The CDR3 protein is CASSEAYEQYF. The DNA of the CDR3 is TGTGCCAGCAGTGAAGCGTACGAGCAGTACTTC.

The chain links TRBV28 to TRBJ1-5; D is perhaps TRBD1 (6 bases). Looked up from germline, CDR1 is MDHEN and CDR2 is SYDVKM. The CDR3 has 14 residues. V lost 3 bases to trimming and J lost 7 bases, with 13 bases between them. CDR3 DNA sequence: TGTGCCAGCAGTTTTTCAGGGGCCAGACAGCCCCAGCATTTT. The encoded protein is CASSFSGARQPQHF.

The gene calls are TRBV4-1 and TRBJ2-7, with D perhaps TRBD2 (6 bases). This CDR3 contains 21 residues. The germline CDR1 and CDR2 sequences are MGHRA and YSYEKL. The ends were cut back, 7 bases at V and 3 bases at J, with 37 bases in the middle. The CDR3 region has the DNA TGCGCCAGCAAACCGCGGATATTCGGAGGGAGAGGGAACCTGGATGTCTACGAGCAGTACTTC. It translates to CASKPRIFGGRGNLDVYEQYF.

CDR3 nucleotide sequence: TGTGCCAGCAGTGAGGCCGGGACAGGCCTTTTACAGTTCTTC. Protein product: CASSEAGTGLLQFF. The rearrangement links TRBV6-1 to TRBJ2-1; TRBD1 agrees at 8 bases. The CDR3 consists of 14 residues. Germline V lookup: CDR1 MNHNS, CDR2 SASEGT. V lost 3 bases to trimming and J lost 13 bases; unmatched junction nucleotides: 11.

V usage is TRBV6-5 and J usage is TRBJ1-5; D not resolved. The CDR3 extends over 14 amino acids. The germline CDR1 and CDR2 sequences are MNHEY and SVGAGI. Trimming stripped 3 bases from V and 6 bases from J, with 12 bases between. The DNA of the CDR3 is TGTGCCAGCAGTTATGGTCATCCCCCTCAGCCCCAGCATTTT. Translated: CASSYGHPPQPQHF.

The rearrangement uses TRBV7-2 and TRBJ1-2; 7 bases fit TRBD1. This CDR3 has 14 residues. Germline CDR1 and CDR2: SGHTA and FQGNSA. Trimming at V came to 5 bases and at J to 10 bases, leaving 13 bases not matched to a gene. The chain's CDR3 is CASSRRTGLSNYTF. The CDR3 coding sequence is TGTGCCAGCAGCAGACGGACAGGATTAAGTAACTACACCTTC. Filled out from reference TRBV7-2 and TRBJ1-2, the complete variable domain reads GAGVSQSPSNKVTEKGKDVELRCDPISGHTALYWYRQSLGQGLEFLIYFQGNSAPDKSGLPSDRFSAERTGGSVSTLTIQRTQQEDSAVYLCASSRRTGLSNYTFGSGTRLTVV.

A single count supports this clone. The chain employs TRBV6-2 or TRBV6-3 and TRBJ1-5; D may be TRBD1 (6 bases). The CDR3 length is 19 residues. The ends were cut back, 6 bases at V and 4 bases at J, with 28 bases in the middle. The germline V gene encodes CDR1 MNHEY and CDR2 SVGEGT. CDR3 protein: CASSTDNRDNFRANQPQHF. In nucleotides, the CDR3 is TGTGCCAGCAGCACCGACAACCGGGACAATTTTAGGGCTAATCAGCCCCAGCATTTT.

Regarding this clone: Other DNA sequences in the sample encode the same CDR3. V usage is TRBV7-2 and J usage is TRBJ1-2, with TRBD1 matching over 9 bases. Germline trimming cut 5 bases from V and 8 bases from J; bases unmatched to any gene: 12. The CDR3 runs to 15 residues. Per germline, CDR1 SGHTA and CDR2 FQGNSA. The CDR3 spells CASSTSQGAGGGYTF. CDR3 sequence (DNA): TGTGCCAGCAGCACCTCACAGGGGGCCGGGGGGGGCTACACCTTC.